The clone carrying this T cell receptor beta chain was picked up a small number of times. This sample is part of a study of response to subunit inactivated influenza vaccine. Trimming cost V 8 bases and J 0 bases, with 13 bases left between them. Per germline, CDR1 WSHSY and CDR2 SAAADI. This CDR3 has 14 amino acids. In TCRdb, the RT-PCR reads were re-called with MiXCR into one record per CDR3 protein. This sample has roughly 620,000 distinct CDR3 sequences; 11% occur once, and the top ten carry around 10%. These records were also assigned to another study, of T cells expressing NK-cell markers. From that second work: cDNA encoding TCR beta was synthesized via 5'RACE template switching incorporating UMIs. Seven of the eight sequenced donors were classified as HCMV-seropositive, and one was classified as seronegative. Several experiments added an anti-gamma-delta TCR antibody to sort only alpha-beta TCR T cells. The study found dominant NKG2C+ clonotypes at roughly 1.0-8% of CD8+ T cells in six donors.

This clonotype was obtained from a man in his fifties or sixties who received an inactivated influenza vaccine. J is TRBJ1-2 and V is TRBV10-2; no firm D call. This sample comprised PBMCs from blood, obtained on the day of vaccination. CDR3 sequence (DNA): TGCGCCAGCTCCAGCCTTGGGGCTAACTATGGCTACACCTTC. It translates to CASSSLGANYGYTF.